These T cell receptor beta chains were read from a single sample in a study of CD8 T cells in Susac syndrome. TCRdb fed the immunoSEQ multiplex PCR reads into MiXCR, producing one record per CDR3 protein. The sample includes some 160,000 distinct CDR3 sequences, more than 90% of them seen just once. Sequencing used CD4+ T cells from PBMCs. The receptors originated from a human donor with Susac syndrome. Both conserved end residues are part of each CDR3. The D gene is left open where the match is weak. Only some rows state a clone size, as once, few, many or a class for expanded clones.

V gene	D gene	J gene	clone size	CDR3 DNA	CDR3 protein
TRBV20-1	TRBD2	TRBJ2-3	NA	TGCAGTGCTAGACAACTCGGGGGAGCGGGAGGGACAGATACGCAGTATTTT	CSARQLGGAGGTDTQYF
TRBV20-1	NA	TRBJ2-1	NA	TGCAGTGCGCTCCCGCCGCGGTACTACAATGAGCAGTTCTTC	CSALPPRYYNEQFF
TRBV6-5	NA	TRBJ1-4	NA	TGTGCCAGCAGACGTGGCCTAGGGGAAAAACTGTTTTTT	CASRRGLGEKLFF
TRBV15	TRBD2	TRBJ2-3	NA	TGTGCCACCAGCAGAGAGGCTAGCGGGGGGGAGGATACGCAGTATTTT	CATSREASGGEDTQYF
TRBV2	TRBD1	TRBJ1-5	NA	TGTGCCAGCGGGGGGCAGGGGGCTGGCAATCAGCCCCAGCATTTT	CASGGQGAGNQPQHF
TRBV7-9	NA	TRBJ2-3	once	TGTGCCAGCAGCCCCGAGGTAGATACGCAGTATTTT	CASSPEVDTQYF
TRBV28	TRBD2	TRBJ2-1	NA	TGTGCCAGCAGTTCTCCGGTACTAGCGGGAGCCTACAATGAGCAGTTCTTC	CASSSPVLAGAYNEQFF
TRBV7-2	TRBD2	TRBJ2-5	NA	TGTGCCAGCAGCTTAGTCGGCGGGGGGGCCCCAGAGACCCAGTACTTC	CASSLVGGGAPETQYF
TRBV6-5	NA	TRBJ1-1	NA	TGTGCCAGCACCGAAGACAGGCTGAACACTGAAGCTTTCTTT	CASTEDRLNTEAFF
TRBV14	NA	TRBJ1-2	NA	TGTGCCAGCAGCCAATTTACCGGCTACACCTTC	CASSQFTGYTF
TRBV7-2	NA	TRBJ1-6	NA	TGTGCCAGCGGTGGCTATAATTCACCCCTCCACTTT	CASGGYNSPLHF
TRBV29-1	NA	TRBJ1-1	NA	TGCAGCGTTGAAGGGCAGGGATGGGACACTGAAGCTTTCTTT	CSVEGQGWDTEAFF
TRBV5-1	TRBD1	TRBJ2-7	NA	TGCGCCAGCAGGGGCGGGACAGGGGCCTACGAGCAGTACTTC	CASRGGTGAYEQYF
TRBV29-1	NA	TRBJ2-4	NA	TGCAGCGTTGGGAAGGAAAACATTCAGTACTTC	CSVGKENIQYF
TRBV5-4	NA	TRBJ2-5	NA	TGTGCCAGCAGTGACACGGGAGAGACCCAGTACTTC	CASSDTGETQYF
TRBV7-9	NA	TRBJ2-1	NA	TGTGCCAGCAGCCTATTTGATGAGCAGTTCTTC	CASSLFDEQFF
TRBV20-1	NA	TRBJ1-1	NA	TGCAGTGCTTCCGGGTTTGAAGCTTTCTTT	CSASGFEAFF
TRBV15	NA	TRBJ1-2	NA	TGTGCCACCAGCAGAGATGGACATTTTGGCTACACCTTC	CATSRDGHFGYTF
TRBV5-6	NA	TRBJ1-1	NA	TGTGCCAGCAGCACCGTTCGTCGTGGAACTGAAGCTTTCTTT	CASSTVRRGTEAFF
TRBV13	NA	TRBJ2-3	NA	TGTGCCAGCAGCTCCGACTCACGCACAGATACGCAGTATTTT	CASSSDSRTDTQYF
TRBV29-1	TRBD1	TRBJ1-1	NA	TGCAGCGTGCCGGGACAGGGTCGCTCTGAAGCTTTCTTT	CSVPGQGRSEAFF
TRBV2	NA	TRBJ1-2	NA	TGTGCCAGCAGCGACACACTGGCGCAGGAGCGAGGCTACACCTTC	CASSDTLAQERGYTF
TRBV9	NA	TRBJ1-6	NA	TGTGCCAGCAGCGTAGAGGTAGGCTCACCCCTCCACTTT	CASSVEVGSPLHF
TRBV6-5	NA	TRBJ1-2	NA	TGTGCCAGCAGCTCGGGGGGGGCGGGAGACTATGGCTACACCTTC	CASSSGGAGDYGYTF
TRBV12-3/TRBV12-4	NA	TRBJ2-2	NA	TGTGCCAGCAGCCCCGGGAGCGGGAACACCGGGGAGCTGTTTTTT	CASSPGSGNTGELFF
TRBV4-1	NA	TRBJ1-1	NA	TGCGCCAGCAGCCAAGTTTCGGCAGTTGGCACTGAAGCTTTCTTT	CASSQVSAVGTEAFF
TRBV18	NA	TRBJ2-5	NA	TGTGCCAGCTCACCACGCCCCAGAGGCGCAGAGACCCAGTACTTC	CASSPRPRGAETQYF
TRBV4-1	TRBD2	TRBJ2-3	NA	TGCGCCAGCAGCCCTAGCCATAGCGGGGACACAGATACGCAGTATTTT	CASSPSHSGDTDTQYF
TRBV25-1	TRBD1	TRBJ2-2	NA	TGTGCCAGCAGTGACCAGGGACAGACCGGGGAGCTGTTTTTT	CASSDQGQTGELFF
TRBV5-1	NA	TRBJ2-1	NA	TGCGCCAGCAGCTTCGGGGACGGATCCTCGGAGCAGTTCTTC	CASSFGDGSSEQFF
TRBV28	NA	TRBJ1-5	NA	TGTGCCAGCCGAGGGTACTTAGAAGGGGGTCAGCCCCAGCATTTT	CASRGYLEGGQPQHF
TRBV7-2	NA	TRBJ1-2	NA	TGTGCCAGCAGCTTAGGGGGATTTGGCGGCTACACCTTC	CASSLGGFGGYTF
TRBV2	NA	TRBJ1-2	NA	TGTGCCAGCAGGACAGGACTTAACTATGGCTACACCTTC	CASRTGLNYGYTF